This is a list of T cell receptor beta chains from one sample in a study of CD8 T cells in Susac syndrome. MiXCR was run by TCRdb on the immunoSEQ multiplex PCR reads, yielding one entry per CDR3 protein. The sample shows 120,000 or so distinct CDR3 sequences, about 94% of them seen only once. The sequencing sample was made of CD4+ T cells from PBMCs. Source of these receptors: a human donor with multiple sclerosis. Each CDR3 is given with its conserved first and last residue. Each record gives: V gene, clone size, D gene, J gene, CDR3 protein, CDR3 DNA. The D gene is left open where the match is weak. Clone size, where shown, is once, few, many, or a class for clones that have expanded.

v_gene: TRBV3-1; abundance: NA; d_gene: TRBD1; j_gene: TRBJ1-1; CDR3aa: CASSQGLTGVLKAFF; CDR3nt: TGTGCCAGCAGCCAGGGCCTTACAGGGGTTCTTAAAGCTTTCTTT
v_gene: TRBV27; abundance: NA; d_gene: TRBD1; j_gene: TRBJ2-7; CDR3aa: CASRRQGPYEQYF; CDR3nt: TGTGCCAGCAGGAGACAGGGCCCCTACGAGCAGTACTTC
v_gene: TRBV20-1; abundance: NA; d_gene: NA; j_gene: TRBJ1-1; CDR3aa: CSAPRGVLGHTEAFF; CDR3nt: TGCAGTGCACCGAGGGGGGTTCTAGGGCACACTGAAGCTTTCTTT
v_gene: TRBV7-2; abundance: NA; d_gene: NA; j_gene: TRBJ1-1; CDR3aa: CASSLEAGTTEAFF; CDR3nt: TGTGCCAGCAGCTTAGAGGCAGGGACCACTGAAGCTTTCTTT
v_gene: TRBV12-3/TRBV12-4; abundance: NA; d_gene: NA; j_gene: TRBJ2-5; CDR3aa: CASMNGGNQETQYF; CDR3nt: TGTGCCAGCATGAATGGCGGGAACCAAGAGACCCAGTACTTC
v_gene: TRBV7-9; abundance: NA; d_gene: NA; j_gene: TRBJ1-1; CDR3aa: CASDYEGRNTEAFF; CDR3nt: TGTGCCAGCGATTATGAGGGACGGAACACTGAAGCTTTCTTT
v_gene: TRBV9; abundance: NA; d_gene: NA; j_gene: TRBJ1-1; CDR3aa: CASSRDGMNTEAFF; CDR3nt: TGTGCCAGCAGCCGCGACGGTATGAACACTGAAGCTTTCTTT
v_gene: TRBV19; abundance: NA; d_gene: NA; j_gene: TRBJ1-2; CDR3aa: CASRDGVNYGYTF; CDR3nt: TGTGCCAGCCGAGATGGGGTTAACTATGGCTACACCTTC
v_gene: TRBV7-2; abundance: NA; d_gene: NA; j_gene: TRBJ2-1; CDR3aa: CASSRGGTQHNEQFF; CDR3nt: TGTGCCAGCAGCCGAGGCGGGACTCAACACAATGAGCAGTTCTTC
v_gene: TRBV5-1; abundance: NA; d_gene: NA; j_gene: TRBJ1-2; CDR3aa: CASSSSTFVGYTF; CDR3nt: TGCGCCAGCAGCTCCTCTACGTTTGTAGGCTACACCTTC
v_gene: TRBV21-1; abundance: once; d_gene: NA; j_gene: TRBJ1-1; CDR3aa: CASRVGAFF; CDR3nt: TGTGCCAGCAGGGTCGGAGCTTTCTTT
v_gene: TRBV18; abundance: NA; d_gene: TRBD2; j_gene: TRBJ2-5; CDR3aa: CASSPGLAGETQYF; CDR3nt: TGTGCCAGCTCCCCTGGACTAGCGGGAGAGACCCAGTACTTC
v_gene: TRBV30; abundance: NA; d_gene: NA; j_gene: TRBJ1-1; CDR3aa: CAWSVLGRGAEAFF; CDR3nt: TGTGCCTGGAGTGTACTTGGGAGGGGCGCTGAAGCTTTCTTT
v_gene: TRBV12-3/TRBV12-4; abundance: NA; d_gene: TRBD1; j_gene: TRBJ1-1; CDR3aa: CASSFDRVYTEAFF; CDR3nt: TGTGCCAGCAGTTTCGACAGGGTTTACACTGAAGCTTTCTTT
v_gene: TRBV27; abundance: NA; d_gene: NA; j_gene: TRBJ1-2; CDR3aa: CASSLSAREGYGYTF; CDR3nt: TGTGCCAGCAGTTTATCGGCCAGGGAAGGCTATGGCTACACCTTC
v_gene: TRBV30; abundance: NA; d_gene: NA; j_gene: TRBJ1-4; CDR3aa: CAWSTGGEKLFF; CDR3nt: TGTGCCTGGAGTACAGGAGGGGAAAAACTGTTTTTT
v_gene: TRBV6-4; abundance: NA; d_gene: NA; j_gene: TRBJ1-3; CDR3aa: CASSDDKFLSGNTIYF; CDR3nt: TGTGCCAGCAGTGACGACAAATTCCTCTCTGGAAACACCATATATTTT
v_gene: TRBV29-1; abundance: NA; d_gene: TRBD1; j_gene: TRBJ1-2; CDR3aa: CSVGAGGGLVGYTF; CDR3nt: TGCAGCGTTGGGGCCGGAGGGGGCCTAGTTGGCTACACCTTC
v_gene: TRBV19; abundance: NA; d_gene: TRBD2; j_gene: TRBJ2-1; CDR3aa: CASSIQAGTPYNEQFF; CDR3nt: TGTGCCAGTAGTATCCAAGCGGGAACGCCCTACAATGAGCAGTTCTTC
v_gene: TRBV5-1; abundance: NA; d_gene: NA; j_gene: TRBJ1-1; CDR3aa: CASSFATASTEAFF; CDR3nt: TGCGCCAGCAGCTTTGCGACCGCGAGCACTGAAGCTTTCTTT
v_gene: TRBV27; abundance: NA; d_gene: NA; j_gene: TRBJ2-7; CDR3aa: CASSFRNSYEQYF; CDR3nt: TGTGCCAGCAGTTTTCGAAACTCCTACGAGCAGTACTTC
v_gene: TRBV12-3/TRBV12-4; abundance: NA; d_gene: TRBD1; j_gene: TRBJ1-6; CDR3aa: CASSPPTLGTGRGVINSPLHF; CDR3nt: TGTGCCAGCAGTCCCCCTACACTCGGGACAGGGAGAGGGGTGATAAATTCACCCCTCCACTTT
v_gene: TRBV6-5; abundance: NA; d_gene: NA; j_gene: TRBJ1-4; CDR3aa: CASSYSTTTNEKLFF; CDR3nt: TGTGCCAGCAGTTATTCGACAACAACTAATGAAAAACTGTTTTTT
v_gene: TRBV30; abundance: NA; d_gene: NA; j_gene: TRBJ1-6; CDR3aa: CAWSNSGDSPLHF; CDR3nt: TGTGCCTGGAGTAATTCGGGGGATTCACCCCTCCACTTT
v_gene: TRBV7-9; abundance: NA; d_gene: NA; j_gene: TRBJ1-2; CDR3aa: CASSPGPYGYTF; CDR3nt: TGTGCCAGCAGCCCCGGACCCTATGGCTACACCTTC
v_gene: TRBV29-1; abundance: NA; d_gene: TRBD1; j_gene: TRBJ1-3; CDR3aa: CSADRDGGNTIYF; CDR3nt: TGCAGCGCTGACAGGGATGGGGGAAACACCATATATTTT
v_gene: TRBV30; abundance: few; d_gene: NA; j_gene: TRBJ1-5; CDR3aa: CAWSARGGTIGSQPQHF; CDR3nt: TGTGCCTGGAGTGCCCGCGGGGGTACAATAGGGAGTCAGCCCCAGCATTTT
v_gene: TRBV4-1; abundance: NA; d_gene: NA; j_gene: TRBJ1-1; CDR3aa: CASRNRAENAEAFF; CDR3nt: TGCGCCAGCAGAAATCGGGCGGAGAACGCTGAAGCTTTCTTT
v_gene: TRBV4-2; abundance: once; d_gene: TRBD1; j_gene: TRBJ1-5; CDR3aa: CASSQEYRGLRFQPQHF; CDR3nt: TGTGCCAGCAGCCAAGAATACAGGGGACTTCGATTTCAGCCCCAGCATTTT
v_gene: TRBV3-1; abundance: NA; d_gene: TRBD2; j_gene: TRBJ2-5; CDR3aa: CASSQVSLAGLRETQYF; CDR3nt: TGTGCCAGCAGCCAAGTATCTCTAGCGGGACTCAGGGAGACCCAGTACTTC
v_gene: TRBV19; abundance: NA; d_gene: NA; j_gene: TRBJ1-1; CDR3aa: CASSIVWRAPRTEAFF; CDR3nt: TGTGCCAGTAGTATAGTCTGGAGGGCTCCGAGGACTGAAGCTTTCTTT
v_gene: TRBV29-1; abundance: NA; d_gene: NA; j_gene: TRBJ2-5; CDR3aa: CSVVIGQTQETQYF; CDR3nt: TGCAGCGTTGTAATCGGACAGACCCAAGAGACCCAGTACTTC
v_gene: TRBV29-1; abundance: NA; d_gene: TRBD1; j_gene: TRBJ1-1; CDR3aa: CSVRQGLNTEAFF; CDR3nt: TGCAGCGTACGACAGGGTTTGAACACTGAAGCTTTCTTT
v_gene: TRBV5-1; abundance: once; d_gene: TRBD1; j_gene: TRBJ2-1; CDR3aa: CASSLETGVRFF; CDR3nt: TGCGCCAGCAGCTTGGAAACAGGGGTAAGATTCTTC
v_gene: TRBV30; abundance: NA; d_gene: NA; j_gene: TRBJ2-2; CDR3aa: CAWRDPGTGNTGELFF; CDR3nt: TGTGCCTGGAGGGACCCCGGGACGGGAAACACCGGGGAGCTGTTTTTT
v_gene: TRBV27; abundance: once; d_gene: NA; j_gene: TRBJ2-1; CDR3aa: CASSPSYRDNEQFF; CDR3nt: TGTGCCAGCAGTCCGTCCTACAGGGACAATGAGCAGTTCTTC
v_gene: TRBV7-2; abundance: NA; d_gene: TRBD1; j_gene: TRBJ1-5; CDR3aa: CASSQTGVVNQPQHF; CDR3nt: TGTGCCAGCAGCCAGACAGGGGTCGTCAATCAGCCCCAGCATTTT
v_gene: TRBV5-1; abundance: few; d_gene: NA; j_gene: TRBJ2-5; CDR3aa: CASSSGQPKETQYF; CDR3nt: TGCGCCAGCAGCTCAGGACAGCCGAAAGAGACCCAGTACTTC
v_gene: TRBV7-9; abundance: NA; d_gene: NA; j_gene: TRBJ2-2; CDR3aa: CASSRGDKKYTGELFF; CDR3nt: TGTGCCAGCAGCCGAGGGGACAAGAAGTACACCGGGGAGCTGTTTTTT
v_gene: TRBV3-1; abundance: few; d_gene: NA; j_gene: TRBJ1-2; CDR3aa: CASTSVLHGYTF; CDR3nt: TGTGCCAGCACCTCTGTCCTCCATGGCTACACCTTC
v_gene: TRBV4-2; abundance: NA; d_gene: NA; j_gene: TRBJ2-4; CDR3aa: CASSQEWRGGGGSKNIQYF; CDR3nt: TGTGCCAGCAGCCAAGAATGGAGAGGGGGCGGAGGGTCCAAAAACATTCAGTACTTC
v_gene: TRBV6-5; abundance: NA; d_gene: NA; j_gene: TRBJ1-1; CDR3aa: CASSRTWGGEAFF; CDR3nt: TGTGCCAGCAGTCGAACATGGGGTGGTGAAGCTTTCTTT